The 15 T cell receptor beta chains below all came from one sample that was sequenced in a study of shared clonotypes between healthy human individuals. Measured with immunoSEQ multiplex PCR; TCRdb has only the in-frame clones, and not every one. The table shows under 850,000 clones, with more than 85% occurring only once. In the naive CD8 group, cells lacked CD45RO and were positively selected for CCR7, so terminally differentiated effector memory CD45RA+ cells were left out. Material: naive CD8+ T cells sorted from blood. Source of these receptors: a man between 25 and 39 years old in good health.

V usage is TRBV28 and J usage is TRBJ1-4, with TRBD1 as a possible D gene (6 bases). The CDR3 consists of 19 residues. Trimming pared 5 bases from V and 6 bases from J, leaving 28 bases between. The V gene's germline CDR1 is MDHEN and CDR2 SYDVKM. CDR3 sequence (DNA): TGTGCCAGCAGTACCCTGATTTTGCAGGACAGAAAACGAGATGAAAAACTGTTTTTT. Translated: CASSTLILQDRKRDEKLFF.

V usage is TRBV9 and J usage is TRBJ2-6; 9 bases match TRBD1. This CDR3 region has 21 residues. V gave up 4 bases and J gave up 2 bases; unmatched junction bases: 19. CDR1 and CDR2 from the germline V gene are SGDLS and YYNGEE. For the CDR3, the DNA is TGTGCCAGCAGCCCAAGAGAGGGAACAGGGGGCTTTTCCCCTGGGGCCAACGTCCTGACTTTC. The encoded protein is CASSPREGTGGFSPGANVLTF.

This rearrangement joins TRBV7-2 to TRBJ1-5, with D possibly being TRBD1 (6 bases). This CDR3 spans 18 amino acids. Germline lookup yields CDR1 SGHTA and CDR2 FQGNSA. The ends were cut back, 5 bases at V and 2 bases at J, with 22 bases in the middle. The CDR3 is CASSTQGYPFYGNQPQHF. DNA for the CDR3: TGTGCCAGCAGCACACAGGGTTATCCCTTTTACGGCAATCAGCCCCAGCATTTT. Filled out from reference TRBV7-2 and TRBJ1-5, the complete variable domain reads GAGVSQSPSNKVTEKGKDVELRCDPISGHTALYWYRQSLGQGLEFLIYFQGNSAPDKSGLPSDRFSAERTGGSVSTLTIQRTQQEDSAVYLCASSTQGYPFYGNQPQHFGDGTRLSIL.

The gene calls are TRBV19 and TRBJ1-5; D perhaps matches TRBD1 (6 bases). The CDR3 runs to 13 residues. Trimming left V 5 bases short and J 6 bases short, with 11 bases between. Germline V gene sequence: CDR1 LNHDA, CDR2 SQIVND (reference sequence). CDR3 loop: CASSPGVTQPQHF. The CDR3 DNA sequence: TGTGCCAGTAGTCCAGGGGTTACTCAGCCCCAGCATTTT.

About this clone itself: This sample includes further DNA sequences coding for the same CDR3. This chain uses TRBV5-4 with TRBJ2-5, with 10 bases identical to TRBD1. Germline V CDR1 and CDR2: SGHNT, YYREEE (reference sequence). The CDR3 has 15 amino acids. The junction had 4 bases not matched to a gene; V was cut back by 1 base and J by 4 bases. DNA of the CDR3: TGTGCCAGCAGCTTGAGAGACAGGGGGCGAGAGACCCAGTACTTC. Translating gives CASSLRDRGRETQYF.

This clone has only one observation. V and J are TRBV30 and TRBJ2-1, with D possibly being TRBD1 (5 bases). Germline V gene data show CDR1 as GTSNPN and CDR2 as SVGIG (reference sequence). The CDR3 spans 16 residues. Trimming left V 5 bases short and J 0 bases short, with 17 bases between. The CDR3 DNA reads as TGTGCCTGGGGACACTTACTCCCAAGCTCCTACAATGAGCAGTTCTTC. The encoded protein is CAWGHLLPSSYNEQFF.

The chain employs TRBV2 and TRBJ2-1; D unclear. V was cut by 8 bases and J by 8 bases, with 16 bases left in between. CDR1 is SNHLY, CDR2 FYNNEI, per germline. The CDR3 length is 13 residues. The CDR3 coding sequence is TGTGCCAGCCAGAACTCCCTCAGAGATGAGCAGTTCTTC. Translating it yields CASQNSLRDEQFF.

This clone was found once. This chain joins TRBV7-9 and TRBJ2-2, with TRBD1 matching 7 bases. Unmatched junction bases numbered 7, after V lost 5 bases and J lost 1 base. This CDR3 is 16 amino acids long. The V gene's germline CDR1 is SEHNR and CDR2 FQNEAQ (reference sequence). CDR3 loop: CASSRTGTENTGELFF. The CDR3 bases are TGTGCCAGCAGCCGCACCGGGACAGAGAACACCGGGGAGCTGTTTTTT.

This rearrangement joins TRBV29-1 to TRBJ1-2; perhaps TRBD1 as D (5 bases). This CDR3 has 14 amino acids. Per germline, CDR1 SQVTM and CDR2 ANQGSEA. Trimming took 1 base from V and 2 from J, leaving 11 bases between them. Written as DNA, the CDR3 is TGCAGCGTTGAAGTCCCGACAGTGAACTATGGCTACACCTTC. Amino acid sequence: CSVEVPTVNYGYTF.

This chain joins TRBV4-3 and TRBJ1-1; D call uncertain. Germline-derived CDR1 and CDR2 are LGHNA and YSLEER. The CDR3 length is 12 residues. V lost 1 base to trimming and J lost 5 bases, with 5 bases between them. The CDR3 DNA is TGCGCCAGCAGCCAAGGTAGAACTGAAGCTTTCTTT. Translation gives CASSQGRTEAFF.

V usage is TRBV30 and J usage is TRBJ1-1, with TRBD1 identical over 7 bases. V lost 3 bases and J lost 4; bases outside the gene matches: 5. Germline V gene sequence: CDR1 GTSNPN, CDR2 SVGIG (reference sequence). The CDR3 has 13 residues. CDR3 loop: CAWRHRGFTEAFF. Here the CDR3 DNA reads TGTGCCTGGAGACACAGGGGCTTCACTGAAGCTTTCTTT.

Only one count was recorded for this clone. This chain links TRBV2 with TRBJ2-2; a possible D gene is TRBD1 (5 bases). This CDR3 comprises 12 residues. Trimming left V 3 bases short and J 6 bases short, with 5 bases between. CDR1 and CDR2 (germline): SNHLY, FYNNEI. The CDR3 region has the DNA TGTGCCAGCAGTGACAGGGCCGGGGAGCTGTTTTTT. The encoded protein is CASSDRAGELFF. Looking up the rest from reference TRBV2 and TRBJ2-2 gives the full variable domain: EPEVTQTPSHQVTQMGQEVILRCVPISNHLYFYWYRQILGQKVEFLVSFYNNEISEKSEIFDDQFSVERPDGSNFTLKIRSTKLEDSAMYFCASSDRAGELFFGEGSRLTVL.

This chain connects TRBV10-3 to TRBJ1-2; 7 bases are a match to TRBD1. The CDR3 loop spans 15 amino acids. Per the germline V gene, CDR1 is ENHRY and CDR2 is SYGVKD. After removal of 5 bases from V and 2 bases from J, the junction contained 8 bases not matched to a gene. CDR3 coding DNA: TGTGCCATCAGTAATACAGGGGAAATAAACTATGGCTACACCTTC. It specifies CAISNTGEINYGYTF.

The V call is TRBV28, the J call TRBJ2-7; D not certain. The CDR3 covers 14 residues. V dropped 6 bases and J dropped 3 bases, with 15 bases sitting between them. Germline-derived CDR1 and CDR2 are MDHEN and SYDVKM. Here the CDR3 DNA reads TGTGCCAGCAGCACATCTGGGTTTTACTACGAGCAGTACTTC. This gives the protein CASSTSGFYYEQYF. The whole variable domain, filled in from reference TRBV28 and TRBJ2-7, reads DVKVTQSSRYLVKRTGEKVFLECVQDMDHENMFWYRQDPGLGLRLIYFSYDVKMKEKGDIPEGYSVSREKKERFSLILESASTNQTSMYLCASSTSGFYYEQYFGPGTRLTVT.

V usage is TRBV11-2 and J usage is TRBJ2-7; 11 bases map to TRBD2. The trim removed 3 bases at V and 0 bases at J, leaving 4 bases unmatched. The CDR3 has 16 amino acids. Looked up from germline, CDR1 is SGHAT and CDR2 is FQNNGV. The CDR3 loop is CASSLPGLAASYEQYF. The CDR3 DNA is TGTGCCAGCAGCTTGCCGGGACTAGCGGCCTCCTACGAGCAGTACTTC. The full variable domain, completed using reference TRBV11-2 and TRBJ2-7, is EAGVAQSPRYKIIEKRQSVAFWCNPISGHATLYWYQQILGQGPKLLIQFQNNGVVDDSQLPKDRFSAERLKGVDSTLKIQPAKLEDSAVYLCASSLPGLAASYEQYFGPGTRLTVT.